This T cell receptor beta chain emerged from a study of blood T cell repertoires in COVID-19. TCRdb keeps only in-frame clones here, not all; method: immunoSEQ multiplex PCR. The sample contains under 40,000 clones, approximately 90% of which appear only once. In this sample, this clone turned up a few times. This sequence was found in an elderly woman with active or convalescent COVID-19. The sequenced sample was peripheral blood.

The CDR3 is CASSVGGTTSYNEQFF. CDR3 nucleotide sequence: TGTGCCAGCAGCGTAGGGGGGACTACCTCCTACAATGAGCAGTTCTTC. This chain links TRBV9 with TRBJ2-1, with 7 bases lining up with TRBD2. The germline V gene has CDR1 SGDLS and CDR2 YYNGEE. This CDR3 comprises 16 residues. With V trimmed by 0 bases and J by 0 bases, 3 bases remained unmatched.